These 7 T cell receptor beta chains originate from one sample sequenced in a study of CD8+ T cells in alopecia areata. The sample's treatment: oral pan-JAK inhibitor, 5-10 mg twice daily. In each case, RNA was isolated and then reverse transcribed into cDNA as the sequencing template. Sequencing used immunoSEQ multiplex PCR; TCRdb keeps in-frame clones, though not all of them. The table shows 150,000 to 200,000 clones, with under 80% occurring only once. The sample here was CD4+ T cells sorted from blood, taken at roughly week 49, from a patient treated with tofacitinib. These receptors all stem from a human donor with alopecia areata.

This chain joins TRBV4-3 and TRBJ1-5; D call uncertain. Germline CDR1 and CDR2: LGHNA and YSLEER. The V end lost 0 bases, the J end lost 6 bases, and 12 bases lay between the germline ends. The CDR3 has 15 residues. The CDR3 DNA reads as TGCGCCAGCAGCCAAGATCGATCTCTAGGTCAGCCCCAGCATTTT. Its protein product is CASSQDRSLGQPQHF.

The V and J genes are TRBV7-2 and TRBJ2-1; maybe TRBD2 (5 bases). Trimming shortened V by 5 bases and J by 12 bases, and 11 bases separated the two germline ends. The CDR3 is 11 residues long. Germline CDR1 is SGHTA and CDR2 is FQGNSA. The CDR3 DNA is TGTGCCAGCAGCCAACGCGGACTGCAGTTCTTC. Its protein product is CASSQRGLQFF.

The V gene is TRBV7-2, the J gene TRBJ2-3, with 11 bases matching TRBD2. J lost 4 bases, V lost 5 bases, and 8 bases had no gene match. Germline V lookup: CDR1 SGHTA, CDR2 FQGNSA. CDR3 length: 16 amino acids. This chain's CDR3 is CASSPRTSGLPDTQYF. The CDR3 DNA sequence: TGTGCCAGCAGCCCCAGGACTAGCGGGTTACCAGATACGCAGTATTTT.

The chain is built from TRBV30 and TRBJ1-3; D is possibly TRBD1 (6 bases). CDR1 is GTSNPN, CDR2 SVGIG, per germline (reference sequence). This CDR3 spans 11 amino acids. V lost 8 bases and J 3 bases, leaving 8 bases between the germline ends. The CDR3 DNA reads as TGTGCCCGGGGGCTTGGAAACACCATATATTTT. Encoded protein: CARGLGNTIYF.

J is TRBJ2-3 and V is TRBV25-1; D unresolved. From germline, CDR1 is MGHDK and CDR2 SYGVNS. The germline V and J ends were trimmed by 3 bases and 7 bases, with 8 bases remaining between them. The length of the CDR3 is 12 residues. The CDR3 sequence: CASSDRQNTQYF. The CDR3 region has the DNA TGTGCCAGCAGTGATCGTCAGAATACGCAGTATTTT.

The rearrangement links TRBV27 to TRBJ1-6, with TRBD1 as a possible D gene (5 bases). The CDR3 is 15 amino acids. The V gene lost 6 bases and the J gene lost 9 bases, with 18 bases spanning the gap. Germline CDR1 and CDR2: MNHEY and SMNVEV (reference sequence). The CDR3 DNA reads TGTGCCAGCAGACCCGGGACCGGGCGGAGTTCACCCCTCCACTTT. This sequence encodes CASRPGTGRSSPLHF.

This chain connects TRBV30 to TRBJ1-1, with D hard to call. The CDR3 is made up of 12 amino acids. Per germline, CDR1 GTSNPN and CDR2 SVGIG (reference sequence). V gave up 0 bases and J gave up 5 bases, with 7 bases separating them. CDR3 nucleotide sequence: TGTGCCTGGAGTGTACGTCTGACTGAAGCTTTCTTT. Amino acids: CAWSVRLTEAFF.